The 10 T cell receptor beta chains below all came from one sample that was sequenced in a study of shared T cell receptors in the human thymus. Libraries were prepared by immunoSEQ multiplex PCR; TCRdb keeps only in-frame clonotypes and omits some of them. The sample yields 550,000 to 800,000 clones, approximately 85% seen once. This sample was also put to use in a study of human thymus T cells.

The sequenced sample was thymocytes. Every receptor here comes from a girl under three years old with a congenital heart defect.

The chain couples TRBV5-1 to TRBJ2-7; TRBD1 matches at 7 bases. Losses at the gene ends were 5 bases for V and 0 bases for J; bases not matched to a gene: 8. Germline V lookup: CDR1 SGHRS, CDR2 YFSETQ. The CDR3 spans 15 residues. The CDR3 sequence: CASRRGQKPSYEQYF. The CDR3 region has the DNA TGCGCCAGCAGGAGGGGACAGAAGCCCTCCTACGAGCAGTACTTC.

The rearrangement joins TRBV5-6 to TRBJ2-7; 7 positions match TRBD1. V dropped 3 bases and J dropped 3; count of bases not matched to a gene: 18. Germline CDR1 SGHDT, CDR2 YYEEEE. This CDR3 spans 18 amino acids. CDR3 sequence: CASSSPLTGTVVFYEQYF. In nucleotides, the CDR3 is TGTGCCAGCAGCTCCCCACTGACCGGGACAGTCGTCTTCTACGAGCAGTACTTC. The whole variable domain, filled in from reference TRBV5-6 and TRBJ2-7, reads DAGVTQSPTHLIKTRGQQVTLRCSPKSGHDTVSWYQQALGQGPQFIFQYYEEEERQRGNFPDRFSGHQFPNYSSELNVNALLLGDSALYLCASSSPLTGTVVFYEQYFGPGTRLTVT.

The chain carries TRBV29-1 and TRBJ2-7; D might be TRBD1 (6 bases). Germline V gene data show CDR1 as SQVTM and CDR2 as ANQGSEA. V lost 5 bases and J lost 2, with 16 bases in between. The length of the CDR3 is 14 residues. The CDR3, as DNA: TGCAGCGTTTTAGGCAGGGGTAAGACCTACGAGCAGTACTTC. Protein: CSVLGRGKTYEQYF.

J is TRBJ1-2 and V is TRBV15; D unclear. The V end was cut by 3 bases, the J end by 5 bases, with 19 bases between. Germline V gives CDR1 LNHNV, CDR2 YYDKDF (reference sequence). This CDR3 spans 16 amino acids. This chain's CDR3 is CATSRILRSARYGYTF. As DNA, the CDR3 is TGTGCCACCAGCAGGATTTTACGCTCGGCCAGGTATGGCTACACCTTC.

The genes are TRBV4-3 and TRBJ1-2; perhaps TRBD1 as D (5 bases). Trimming stripped 4 bases from V and 7 bases from J, with 22 bases between. The CDR3 is 16 amino acids. The germline CDR1 and CDR2 sequences are LGHNA and YSLEER. The CDR3 bases are TGCGCCAGCAGCCTGCGGGGGGGAGCCGGGATCCGTGGCTACACCTTC. This codes for CASSLRGGAGIRGYTF.

This chain connects TRBV25-1 to TRBJ2-7; 11 bases agree with TRBD1. The germline V gene has CDR1 MGHDK and CDR2 SYGVNS. Unmatched junction bases numbered 5, after V lost 3 bases and J lost 7 bases. This CDR3 has 14 residues. The CDR3 region is CASSDGQGAWEQYF. CDR3 DNA: TGTGCCAGCAGTGATGGACAGGGGGCATGGGAGCAGTACTTC.

The chain employs TRBV18 and TRBJ2-7; 7 bases match TRBD1. Germline V gene sequence: CDR1 KGHSH, CDR2 LQKENI. V lost 5 bases, J lost 5 bases, and 12 bases stayed unmatched. The CDR3 consists of 15 residues. The CDR3 region has the DNA TGTGCCAGCTCAACCCAAATTAGGGGGCGCGACGAGCAGTACTTC. Its protein is CASSTQIRGRDEQYF.

The chain carries TRBV13 and TRBJ1-2; tentatively, D is TRBD1 (6 bases). The length of the CDR3 is 13 residues. Germline V CDR1 and CDR2: PRHDT, FYEKMQ (reference sequence). Trimming cost V 5 bases and J 7 bases, with 14 bases left between them. This chain's CDR3 is CASSPRQAFGYTF. The CDR3 DNA sequence: TGTGCCAGCAGCCCCAGACAGGCCTTTGGCTACACCTTC.

DNA of the CDR3: TGTGCCAGCAGTCTTACGACAGTCCAGCTTTTGAACACTGAAGCTTTCTTT. Translated: CASSLTTVQLLNTEAFF. The chain couples TRBV28 to TRBJ1-1; weak D call: TRBD1 (5 bases). Germline V gene sequence: CDR1 MDHEN, CDR2 SYDVKM. V was shortened by 5 bases and J by 0 bases, with 19 bases between the two germline ends. The CDR3 covers 17 residues.

This clone showed up just once. The chain uses TRBV7-8 and TRBJ1-2; the match to TRBD1 covers 7 bases. This CDR3 contains 15 residues. V lost 4 bases to trimming and J lost 4 bases; unmatched junction nucleotides: 9. Germline CDR1 and CDR2: SGHVS and FQNEAQ. CDR3: CASSSGQDTSYGYTF. The CDR3 DNA reads TGTGCCAGCAGCTCCGGACAGGATACGTCCTATGGCTACACCTTC.